The 24 T cell receptor beta chains presented below share a single source sample, sequenced in a study of spatial heterogeneity in lung cancer. MiXCR, run by TCRdb on the 5' RACE reads, gives a single entry per CDR3 protein. The sample carries roughly 11,000 distinct CDR3 sequences, roughly 3.6% recorded once. Time point indicated: sample taken at primary tumor resection. Sequences were derived from PBMCs, sampled at surgery. These receptors originate from a female donor with early-stage non-small cell lung cancer.

This clonotype has just a few counts. The chain employs TRBV4-3 and TRBJ2-1, with TRBD1 matching over 12 bases. The germline V gene has CDR1 LGHNA and CDR2 YSLEER. The CDR3 consists of 18 residues. Trimming took 0 bases from V and 8 from J; bases not matched to a gene: 11. In nucleotides, the CDR3 is TGCGCCAGCAGCCAAGAGACGATGCCGGGACAGGGGGCCTATGAGCAGTTCTTC. Residues: CASSQETMPGQGAYEQFF.

This clonotype was seen many times. In nucleotides, the CDR3 is TGTGCCAGCAGCGTCCGACTAGCGGGACGTCCAGATACGCAGTATTTT. This encodes CASSVRLAGRPDTQYF. This chain links TRBV7-9 with TRBJ2-3, with 11 bases identical to TRBD2. CDR3 length: 16 amino acids. J lost 4 bases, V lost 5 bases, and 8 bases had no gene match. Germline V lookup: CDR1 SEHNR, CDR2 FQNEAQ (reference sequence).

This clonotype was observed a handful of times. The rearrangement uses TRBV7-9 and TRBJ2-7; D unresolved. The CDR3 spans 15 residues. Germline CDR1 and CDR2: SEHNR and FQNEAQ (reference sequence). V lost 0 bases and J lost 2, with 11 bases in between. This CDR3 reads CASSLAPRLTYEQYF. The CDR3, as DNA: TGTGCCAGCAGCTTAGCCCCGAGGCTGACCTACGAGCAGTACTTC.

The V call is TRBV19, the J call TRBJ2-1; D uncertain. The CDR3 sequence is 18 residues long. V lost 8 bases, J lost 0 bases, and 23 bases lay in between. Germline CDR1 is LNHDA and CDR2 is SQIVND (reference sequence). CDR3 nucleotide sequence: TGTGCCAGTGTTGGAAGTGCTGGAACACCGAGCTCCTACAATGAGCAGTTCTTC. Translated, it gives CASVGSAGTPSSYNEQFF.

The table lists this clonotype with many counts. For the CDR3, the DNA is TGTGCCAGCAGTTTACCGGACATTGCCGCCAATACCGAGCAGTACTTC. It yields the protein CASSLPDIAANTEQYF. This rearrangement joins TRBV28 to TRBJ2-7; TRBD1 might be the D (5 bases). V gave up 2 bases and J gave up 6 bases, with 20 bases separating them. This CDR3 has 16 residues. Looked up from germline, CDR1 is MDHEN and CDR2 is SYDVKM.

This clonotype was counted ten times or more. The chain uses TRBV20-1 and TRBJ2-5; 9 nucleotides align to TRBD2. Germline trimming cut 3 bases from V and 5 bases from J; bases unmatched to any gene: 1. There are 12 residues in the CDR3. Looked up from germline, CDR1 is DFQATT and CDR2 is SNEGSKA (reference sequence). This CDR3 is CSASTSGETQYF. CDR3 coding DNA: TGCAGTGCTAGCACTAGCGGGGAGACCCAGTACTTC.

This clonotype was counted ten times or more. V usage is TRBV5-1 and J usage is TRBJ2-3; D not certain. This CDR3 comprises 12 residues. In germline, CDR1 is SGHRS, CDR2 YFSETQ. The V end lost 6 bases, the J end lost 6 bases, and 11 bases lay between the germline ends. The CDR3 DNA reads as TGCGCCAGCAAAGCGCTGGACGATACGCAGTATTTT. It is translated as CASKALDDTQYF.

This clonotype was picked up many times. The rearrangement uses TRBV6-5 and TRBJ1-2; D not resolved. CDR1 is MNHEY and CDR2 is SVGAGI in the germline V gene. With 4 bases removed from V and 7 bases from J, the gap between germline ends came to 7 bases. CDR3 length equals 11 residues. The CDR3 DNA reads as TGTGCCAGCAGTTTTGCCGGTGGCTACACCTTC. Amino acid sequence: CASSFAGGYTF.

This clonotype was counted many times. J is TRBJ1-1 and V is TRBV10-3; D gene uncertain. CDR1 is ENHRY, CDR2 SYGVKD, per germline. This CDR3 has 14 amino acids. Deletions cut 8 bases from V and 4 bases from J, with 17 bases between. This CDR3 is CAIADGGEGTEAFF. CDR3 nucleotide sequence: TGTGCCATCGCGGACGGCGGGGAGGGCACTGAAGCTTTCTTT.

This clonotype was recorded at least ten times. CDR3 nucleotides: TGTGCCAGCACTCAACGGAGACAACAGAACTATGGCTACACCTTC. Its protein product is CASTQRRQQNYGYTF. The chain joins TRBV6-1 to TRBJ1-2; D is ambiguous. Trimming shortened V by 7 bases and J by 2 bases, and 17 bases separated the two germline ends. Germline V gene lookup returns CDR1 MNHNS and CDR2 SASEGT. The CDR3 contains 15 residues.

This chain connects TRBV20-1 to TRBJ1-2, with TRBD1 matching over 8 bases. The germline V gene has CDR1 DFQATT and CDR2 SNEGSKA (reference sequence). The CDR3 loop spans 14 amino acids. With V trimmed by 5 bases and J by 3 bases, 8 bases remained unmatched. The DNA for the CDR3 is TGCAGTGCTCCAGGACAGGGAGTTTACTATGGCTACACCTTC. As protein: CSAPGQGVYYGYTF.

The rearrangement uses TRBV6-6 and TRBJ2-2; D perhaps matches TRBD1 (5 bases). Germline CDR1 reads MNHNY; CDR2 reads SVGAGI (reference sequence). CDR3 length: 12 residues. The V and J ends lost 8 bases and 6 bases respectively, with 10 bases between them. The CDR3 loop is CASLPGPGELFF. In DNA, the CDR3 is TGTGCCAGCCTCCCAGGGCCCGGGGAGCTGTTTTTT.

The sample holds many counts of this clonotype. This chain links TRBV6-1 with TRBJ2-2, with 15 bases matching TRBD2. Germline values: CDR1 MNHNS, CDR2 SASEGT. The CDR3 has 19 residues. With 6 bases clipped from V and 3 bases from J, the junction kept 11 bases outside the gene matches. As DNA, the CDR3 is TGTGCCAGCAGGGCCTGGACTAGCGGGAGGGCCCAGGACACCGGGGAGCTGTTTTTT. This encodes CASRAWTSGRAQDTGELFF.

This clonotype was recorded many times. The V gene is TRBV20-1, the J gene TRBJ1-2; D is perhaps TRBD1 (5 bases). CDR1 and CDR2 from the germline V gene are DFQATT and SNEGSKA (reference sequence). Trimming pared 5 bases from V and 1 base from J, leaving 14 bases between. This CDR3 spans 14 amino acids. The CDR3, as DNA: TGCAGTGCTGAGTCCAGGGACCATAACTATGGCTACACCTTC. Protein sequence: CSAESRDHNYGYTF.

This chain joins TRBV23-1 and TRBJ2-5; TRBD1 matches at 9 bases. TRBV23-1 is placed among ORFs of uncertain function. The CDR3 is made up of 16 amino acids. Losses at the gene ends were 0 bases for V and 5 bases for J; bases not matched to a gene: 7. The CDR3 here is CASSQSGGQGGETQYF. The DNA of the CDR3 is TGCGCCAGCAGTCAATCGGGGGGACAGGGAGGGGAGACCCAGTACTTC.

The sample holds a few counts of this clonotype. The chain uses TRBV5-1 and TRBJ2-5; 15 bases match TRBD2. The trim removed 8 bases at V and 5 bases at J, leaving 10 bases unmatched. From germline, CDR1 is SGHRS and CDR2 YFSETQ. The length of the CDR3 is 16 residues. In DNA form, the CDR3 reads TGCGCCAGTGATCCCGGGACTAGCGGGAGGAGGGAGACCCAGTACTTC. Encoded protein: CASDPGTSGRRETQYF.

This clonotype was seen many times. The chain combines TRBV15 with TRBJ1-5, with TRBD1 identical over 7 bases. The ends lost 1 base at V and 2 bases at J; junction bases unmatched: 8. This CDR3 comprises 17 residues. CDR1 is LNHNV and CDR2 is YYDKDF in the germline V gene (reference sequence). CDR3 region: CATSRAEGARGNQPQHF. CDR3 sequence (DNA): TGTGCCACCAGCAGAGCTGAGGGGGCGCGAGGCAATCAGCCCCAGCATTTT.

In this sample, this clonotype turned up many times. The CDR3 nucleotides read TGCGCCAGCAGCTTTGACAGTCCGGGCACAGATACGCAGTATTTT. It specifies CASSFDSPGTDTQYF. J is TRBJ2-3 and V is TRBV5-1; the D gene is possibly TRBD1 (5 bases). Trimming left V 2 bases short and J 1 base short, with 11 bases between. The CDR3 totals 15 residues. Germline CDR1 SGHRS, CDR2 YFSETQ.

This clonotype was detected many times. The chain couples TRBV4-3 to TRBJ2-3; no reliable D call. The germline CDR1 and CDR2 sequences are LGHNA and YSLEER. CDR3 length: 16 amino acids. V was cut by 1 base and J by 0 bases, with 11 bases left in between. CDR3 amino acids: CASSQGTEPSTDTQYF. CDR3 DNA: TGCGCCAGCAGCCAAGGGACCGAACCTAGCACAGATACGCAGTATTTT.

Judged by abundance, this clonotype is medium-sized (0.01 to 0.1%). The chain employs TRBV6-5 and TRBJ2-7, with D perhaps TRBD1 (6 bases). This CDR3 has 15 residues. The V and J ends lost 2 bases and 2 bases respectively, with 13 bases between them. Germline assignment: CDR1 MNHEY and CDR2 SVGAGI. This chain's CDR3 is CASSYVQGNAYEQYF. CDR3 DNA sequence: TGTGCCAGCAGTTACGTACAGGGCAACGCCTACGAGCAGTACTTC.

This clonotype was detected a few times. This chain joins TRBV4-2 and TRBJ2-1; maybe TRBD2 (5 bases). Germline loops: CDR1 LGHNA, CDR2 YNFKEQ. This CDR3 has 16 residues. Trimming removed 0 bases from V and 4 bases from J, with 13 bases in between. For the CDR3, the DNA is TGTGCCAGCAGCCAAGAAGGGCGACTACTATACAATGAGCAGTTCTTC. This translates into CASSQEGRLLYNEQFF.

The table lists this clonotype with many counts. The chain uses TRBV20-1 and TRBJ1-2; D uncertain. Trimming cost V 0 bases and J 0 bases, with 8 bases left between them. This CDR3 contains 14 residues. CDR1 is DFQATT and CDR2 is SNEGSKA in the germline V gene (reference sequence). The CDR3: CSARDYGANYGYTF. CDR3 bases: TGCAGTGCTAGAGATTACGGGGCTAACTATGGCTACACCTTC.

This clonotype appeared many times. This chain uses TRBV9 with TRBJ2-6, with D perhaps assigned TRBD1 or TRBD2 (5 bases each). Trimming took 0 bases from V and 0 from J, leaving 10 bases between them. CDR1 is SGDLS, CDR2 YYNGEE, per germline. The CDR3 is 17 amino acids. The CDR3: CASSVVGETSGANVLTF. Here the CDR3 DNA reads TGTGCCAGCAGCGTAGTGGGGGAAACCTCTGGGGCCAACGTCCTGACTTTC.

This clonotype was detected many times. V usage is TRBV25-1 and J usage is TRBJ1-4, with D unclear. CDR1 and CDR2 from the germline V gene are MGHDK and SYGVNS. There are 10 residues in the CDR3. Trimming stripped 8 bases from V and 7 bases from J, with 5 bases between. CDR3 loop: CASLGEKLFF. The DNA for the CDR3 is TGTGCCAGCCTGGGTGAAAAACTGTTTTTT.